This TCR beta chain comes out of a study of T cells in Graves' hyperthyroidism and ophthalmopathy. Study background: Peripheral blood was taken when the disease was first diagnosed, before any treatment began. General observations from the study: Ophthalmopathy cases were set apart from stable hyperthyroidism by a 13 V-J model. In the blood, most expanded thyroid clonotypes above 0.001 appeared as well.

RNA transcripts gave rise to amplified TCR beta CDR3 regions. Initially, a first-round RT-PCR of the TCR CDR3 employed the HTBI primer set. TCRdb analysed the multiplex PCR reads with MiXCR anew, one entry per CDR3 protein. The table includes hundreds of thousands of distinct CDR3 sequences, about 14% detected once. To note about this clonotype: The antigen is not known. The junction shows a germline mismatch at one end, possibly a read error.

Diagnosis of hyperthyroidism was new in patients aged 18 to 65, and its duration was under 2 months. The sample consisted of blood. This receptor was obtained from a woman aged 25 to 39 with Graves' hyperthyroidism that later progressed to Graves' ophthalmopathy.

DNA of the CDR3: TGTGCCAGCAGTTTAGCGCAAAACAGTATCTATGGCTACACCTTC. Translated: CASSLAQNSIYGYTF. The V and J genes are TRBV13 and TRBJ1-2; no clear D. The CDR3 length is 15 residues. Germline V lookup: CDR1 PRHDT, CDR2 FYEKMQ (reference sequence).